This record looks at one T cell receptor beta chain sequence and its context. The sample originates from a study of identical twins. TCRdb used MiXCR to reprocess the 5' RACE reads, holding one entry per CDR3 protein. The sample gives approximately 600,000 distinct CDR3 sequences, 7.1% of which show up once; roughly 1.5% is in the top ten. V trimming: 7 bases; J trimming: 6 bases; junction bases outside the gene matches: 13. Germline lookup yields CDR1 SNHLY and CDR2 FYNNEI. The CDR3 extends over 16 amino acids. The same data also went into a second study, on yellow fever vaccine responses in identical twins.

Sequencing was performed on PBMCs. J is TRBJ2-2 and V is TRBV2; 8 bases agree with TRBD2. The receptor was derived from a woman younger than 35 in good health. The CDR3 bases are TGTGCCAGCAAACTACCGGGCCTCGGGGGGGCCGGGGAGCTGTTTTTT. Translated: CASKLPGLGGAGELFF.